The rows below give T cell receptor beta chains drawn from one sample of a study of OX40 agonist ivuxolimab in advanced cancers. Assay: immunoSEQ multiplex PCR; the TCRdb copy retains only in-frame clones and omits some. The data hold 30,000 to 35,000 clones, with approximately 80% observed a single time. Sequencing was performed on CD4+ or CD8+ T cells sorted from blood, taken in a trial of the OX40 agonist ivuxolimab. The receptors derive from an adult with an advanced solid tumor such as melanoma, head and neck, liver or kidney cancer. The CDR3 runs from the conserved cysteine through the conserved F or W. D genes are given only for firm matches. Some rows have no size entry. The others give once, few or many, or a class for an expanded clone.

.,TRBV4-2,TRBJ2-1,.,TGTGCCAGCAGCCAAGGCCACCCGGCAGGTACTTTCTACAATGAGCAGTTCTTC,CASSQGHPAGTFYNEQFF
.,TRBV21-1,TRBJ1-6,.,TGTGCCAGCAGAAACCATAAGGACTCCTATAATTCACCCCTCCACTTT,CASRNHKDSYNSPLHF
.,TRBV7-8,TRBJ2-7,.,TGTGCCAGCAGCGTCCCCCTAGCGAACTCCTACGAGCAGTACTTC,CASSVPLANSYEQYF
TRBD2,TRBV7-2,TRBJ2-3,few,TGTGCCAGCAGCCAGGGGACTAGCGGGAGCAGGGATACGCAGTATTTT,CASSQGTSGSRDTQYF
.,TRBV15,TRBJ1-2,.,TGTGCCACCAGCAGAGATCAGGGGCCGCAGGTTCGTGGCTACACCTTC,CATSRDQGPQVRGYTF
.,TRBV5-4,TRBJ2-1,.,TGTGCCAGCAGCTTGCGGGGGGCGTACAATGAGCAGTTCTTC,CASSLRGAYNEQFF
.,TRBV4-3,TRBJ2-3,.,TGCGCCAGCAGCCGTGCTCTGGGGACACGACATAGCACAGATACGCAGTATTTT,CASSRALGTRHSTDTQYF
.,TRBV2,TRBJ1-1,few,TGTGCCAGCAGTGAAATGAGAGGCACTGAAGCTTTCTTT,CASSEMRGTEAFF
.,TRBV18,TRBJ2-7,few,TGTGCCAGCTCACCACAGGAAACCCTTGAGCAGTACTTC,CASSPQETLEQYF
.,TRBV4-3,TRBJ2-3,.,TGCGCCAGCAGCCAAGACCCGAGGGGGATGGGTGATACGCAGTATTTT,CASSQDPRGMGDTQYF
TRBD2,TRBV27,TRBJ2-3,.,TGTGCCAGCAGTTTAGTTAACCCTAGCGGGGGTACAGATACGCAGTATTTT,CASSLVNPSGGTDTQYF
.,TRBV5-5,TRBJ1-2,.,TGTGCCAGCAGCTTGGAGGCGAACCTAAGGGACTATGGCTACACCTTC,CASSLEANLRDYGYTF
.,TRBV30,TRBJ1-2,.,TGTGCCGCAACCGGGACGGCCTATGGCTACACCTTC,CAATGTAYGYTF
.,TRBV28,TRBJ2-3,.,TGTGCCAGCAGTTTATCAGGGGGGAGTCAGTATTTT,CASSLSGGSQYF
.,TRBV19,TRBJ2-5,.,TGTGCCAGTAGTATAAGGGGTGGAAACCAAGAGACCCAGTACTTC,CASSIRGGNQETQYF
TRBD1,TRBV7-2,TRBJ1-1,.,TGTGCCAGCTCATACCGGGACAGCCGTGGAGCTTTCTTT,CASSYRDSRGAFF
.,TRBV5-8,TRBJ1-5,.,TGTGCCAGCAGCAACAGGGATCAGCCCCAGCATTTT,CASSNRDQPQHF
.,TRBV27,TRBJ2-1,.,TGTGCCAGCAGTTTATCACACACCGCGCCCAATGAGCAGTTCTTC,CASSLSHTAPNEQFF
.,TRBV2,TRBJ1-5,.,TGTGCCAGCAGTGAAGGAGGCAGCAATCAGCCCCAGCATTTT,CASSEGGSNQPQHF
.,TRBV4-1,TRBJ2-3,.,TGCGCCAGCAGCCAACTTGACGAAGCGCAGTATTTT,CASSQLDEAQYF
.,TRBV7-9,TRBJ2-2,.,TGTGCCAGCAGCTTCGGTAACGGGGAGCTGTTTTTT,CASSFGNGELFF
TRBD2,TRBV5-4,TRBJ2-5,.,TGTGCCAGCAGCTGGGCGGGAGTCCCAGGGGAGACCCAGTACTTC,CASSWAGVPGETQYF
.,TRBV11-2,TRBJ1-2,.,TGTGCCAGCAGCTTAGATGGGGCAGTCACTAACTATGGCTACACCTTC,CASSLDGAVTNYGYTF
.,TRBV10-2,TRBJ2-5,.,TGCGCCAGCAGTGAGGGAGGGGGCCTGGAGACCCAGTACTTC,CASSEGGGLETQYF
TRBD1,TRBV7-2,TRBJ1-4,few,TGTGCCAGCAGCCGACAGGGTTCCAATGAAAAACTGTTTTTT,CASSRQGSNEKLFF
TRBD1,TRBV9,TRBJ2-1,.,TGTGCCAGCAGCGTGGGGGACAGCAATGAGCAGTTCTTC,CASSVGDSNEQFF
TRBD2,TRBV6-5,TRBJ2-1,.,TGTGCCAGCAGCCGGGGACTAGCGAACAATGAGCAGTTCTTC,CASSRGLANNEQFF
.,TRBV20-1,TRBJ1-1,.,TGCAGCCCGGGGAACACTGAAGCTTTCTTT,CSPGNTEAFF
.,TRBV7-9,TRBJ2-5,.,TGTGCCAGCAGTTCAGGGTTGGTCCAAGAGACCCAGTACTTC,CASSSGLVQETQYF
.,TRBV19,TRBJ1-5,.,TGTGCCAGTAGTATTACCAGAGATCAGCCCCAGCATTTT,CASSITRDQPQHF
.,TRBV28,TRBJ2-7,.,TGTGCCAGCAGTTCCCCCCGGACTAAATATTTATCCTACGAGCAGTACTTC,CASSSPRTKYLSYEQYF
TRBD1,TRBV6-1,TRBJ2-1,.,TGTGCCAGCAGTATCGACAGGGGAGGCAATGAGCAGTTCTTC,CASSIDRGGNEQFF
.,TRBV7-3,TRBJ2-2,.,TGTGCCAGCAGACCGGACAGAAACACCGGGGAGCTGTTTTTT,CASRPDRNTGELFF
.,TRBV5-4,TRBJ1-1,.,TGTGCCAGCAGCTTGGAGGGGGGTGAAGCTTTCTTT,CASSLEGGEAFF
TRBD1,TRBV2,TRBJ1-2,.,TGTGCCAGCAGCCGAGACAGGGGCAGCTATGGCTACACCTTC,CASSRDRGSYGYTF
.,TRBV19,TRBJ1-5,.,TGTGCCAGTAAATCCTCGGGGGGGAGCAATCAGCCCCAGCATTTT,CASKSSGGSNQPQHF
.,TRBV7-7,TRBJ2-5,.,TGTGCTAGCAGCGCAATCCACAGAGAAGAGACCCAGTACTTC,CASSAIHREETQYF
.,TRBV6-6,TRBJ1-1,.,TGTGCCAGCAGCCTTCGACAAGAAGCTTTCTTT,CASSLRQEAFF
.,TRBV2,TRBJ1-1,few,TGTGCCAGCAGTGGGTGGGATTTGAACACTGAAGCTTTCTTT,CASSGWDLNTEAFF
.,TRBV19,TRBJ1-1,few,TGTGCCAGTAGTTCCCCACGAACCCAGCGAACTGAAGCTTTCTTT,CASSSPRTQRTEAFF
.,TRBV2,TRBJ1-5,few,TGTGCCAGCAGTACTGGGACCAGCAATCAGCCCCAGCATTTT,CASSTGTSNQPQHF
TRBD1,TRBV7-2,TRBJ2-1,.,TGTGCCAGCAGCTCCCGGGACAGGGGGGTTGAGCAGTTCTTC,CASSSRDRGVEQFF
TRBD1,TRBV4-1,TRBJ2-7,.,TGCGCCAGCAGCCAGGGACAGGGGGCTTGGAACGAGCAGTACTTC,CASSQGQGAWNEQYF
TRBD2,TRBV7-9,TRBJ2-3,.,TGTGCCAGCAGCGAAACTAGCGCGGATACGCAGTATTTT,CASSETSADTQYF
.,TRBV6-6,TRBJ2-3,.,TGTGCCAGCAGTTACTCGACAGGTGCTCAGGGTACGCAGTATTTT,CASSYSTGAQGTQYF
TRBD1,TRBV5-4,TRBJ1-2,.,TGTGCCAGCAGCCCTGGACAGGGTAATCATGGCTACACCTTC,CASSPGQGNHGYTF
.,TRBV2,TRBJ2-7,medium-sized,TGTGCCAGCAGAGGCGCGGCCTACGAGCAGTACTTC,CASRGAAYEQYF
.,TRBV5-6,TRBJ1-5,.,TGTGCCAGCAGCTCGGCAGGGATCAATCAGCCCCAGCATTTT,CASSSAGINQPQHF
.,TRBV18,TRBJ2-7,.,TGTGCCAGCTCACCAAGTCAGGGATACGAGCAGTACTTC,CASSPSQGYEQYF
TRBD2,TRBV5-4,TRBJ2-1,.,TGTGCCAGCAGCTTACCCCACCGACTAGCGGGGAACAATGAGCAGTTCTTC,CASSLPHRLAGNNEQFF